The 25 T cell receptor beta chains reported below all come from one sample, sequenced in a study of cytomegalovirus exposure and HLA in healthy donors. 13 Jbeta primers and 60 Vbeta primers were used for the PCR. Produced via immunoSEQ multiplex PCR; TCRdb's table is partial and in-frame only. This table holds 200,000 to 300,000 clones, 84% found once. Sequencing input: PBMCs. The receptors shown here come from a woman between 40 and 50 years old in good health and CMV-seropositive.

CDR3 residues: CASSLEGSGRAYPYNEQFF. CDR3 in DNA: TGTGCCAGCAGTTTAGAGGGTAGCGGGAGGGCCTATCCCTACAATGAGCAGTTCTTC. This chain connects TRBV28 to TRBJ2-1, with 11 bases lining up with TRBD2. With 2 bases clipped from V and 2 bases from J, the junction kept 11 bases outside the gene matches. CDR3 length: 19 amino acids. Germline-derived CDR1 and CDR2 are MDHEN and SYDVKM.

DNA of the CDR3: TGTGCCAGCAGCGCAGCGCCGGGGAGCGCGAAACTGTTTTTT. It encodes CASSAAPGSAKLFF. The rearrangement uses TRBV11-3 and TRBJ1-4, with no clear D. The germline V gene has CDR1 SGHNT and CDR2 YENEEA. The length of the CDR3 is 14 residues. V lost 5 bases, J lost 11 bases, and 18 bases lay in between.

The CDR3 DNA reads TGTGCCAGCAGGTTAGCGGGAGTAAGCAATGAGCAGTTCTTC. Protein sequence: CASRLAGVSNEQFF. This sequence joins TRBV6-5 and TRBJ2-1, with 9 bases aligning to TRBD2. CDR1 and CDR2 (germline): MNHEY, SVGAGI. The junction had 6 bases not matched to a gene; V was cut back by 6 bases and J by 6 bases. The CDR3 totals 14 residues.

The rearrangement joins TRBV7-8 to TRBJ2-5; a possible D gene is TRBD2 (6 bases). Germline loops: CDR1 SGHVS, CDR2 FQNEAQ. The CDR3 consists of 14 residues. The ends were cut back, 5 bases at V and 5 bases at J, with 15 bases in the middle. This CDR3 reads CASSPSGGMETQYF. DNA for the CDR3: TGTGCCAGCAGCCCCTCGGGCGGGATGGAGACCCAGTACTTC.

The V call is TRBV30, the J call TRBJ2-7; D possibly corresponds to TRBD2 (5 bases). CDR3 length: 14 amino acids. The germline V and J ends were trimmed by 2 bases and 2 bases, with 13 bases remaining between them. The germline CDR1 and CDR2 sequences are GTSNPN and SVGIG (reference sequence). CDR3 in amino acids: CAWSTSTRAYEQYF. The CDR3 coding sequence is TGTGCCTGGAGTACCTCTACTAGGGCCTACGAGCAGTACTTC.

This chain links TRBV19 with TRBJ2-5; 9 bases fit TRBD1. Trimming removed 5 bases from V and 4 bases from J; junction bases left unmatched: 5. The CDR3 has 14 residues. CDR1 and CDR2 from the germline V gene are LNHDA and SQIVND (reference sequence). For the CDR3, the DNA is TGTGCCAGTAGTCCCGGGGGACAGGGAGAGACCCAGTACTTC. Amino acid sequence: CASSPGGQGETQYF. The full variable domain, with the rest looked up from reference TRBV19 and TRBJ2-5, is DGGITQSPKYLFRKEGQNVTLSCEQNLNHDAMYWYRQDPGQGLRLIYYSQIVNDFQKGDIAEGYSVSREKKESFPLTVTSAQKNPTAFYLCASSPGGQGETQYFGPGTRLLVL.

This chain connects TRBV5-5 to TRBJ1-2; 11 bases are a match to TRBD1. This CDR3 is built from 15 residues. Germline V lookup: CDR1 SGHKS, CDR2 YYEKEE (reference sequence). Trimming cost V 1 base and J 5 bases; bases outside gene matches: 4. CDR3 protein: CASSLPGTGGYGYTF. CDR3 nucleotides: TGTGCCAGCAGCTTGCCAGGGACAGGGGGTTATGGCTACACCTTC.

The CDR3: CASSFGLAGTGELFF. The CDR3 region has the DNA TGTGCCAGCAGCTTCGGACTAGCGGGGACCGGGGAGCTGTTTTTT. V gene TRBV7-2 combines with J gene TRBJ2-2; 12 positions agree with TRBD2. CDR1 is SGHTA and CDR2 is FQGNSA in the germline V gene. This CDR3 comprises 15 residues. Trimming removed 3 bases from V and 5 bases from J; junction bases left unmatched: 1.

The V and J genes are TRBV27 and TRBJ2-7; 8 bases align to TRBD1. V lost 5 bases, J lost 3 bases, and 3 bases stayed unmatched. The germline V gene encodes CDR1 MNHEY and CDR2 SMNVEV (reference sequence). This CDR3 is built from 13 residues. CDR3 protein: CASSPGQGYEQYF. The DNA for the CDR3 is TGTGCCAGCAGTCCCGGACAGGGCTACGAGCAGTACTTC.

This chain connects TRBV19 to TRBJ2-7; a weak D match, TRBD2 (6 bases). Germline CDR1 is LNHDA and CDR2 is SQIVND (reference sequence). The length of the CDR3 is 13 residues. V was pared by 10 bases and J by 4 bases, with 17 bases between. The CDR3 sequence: CATRGPSSYEQYF. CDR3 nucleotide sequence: TGTGCCACGCGGGGACCCTCTTCGTACGAGCAGTACTTC.

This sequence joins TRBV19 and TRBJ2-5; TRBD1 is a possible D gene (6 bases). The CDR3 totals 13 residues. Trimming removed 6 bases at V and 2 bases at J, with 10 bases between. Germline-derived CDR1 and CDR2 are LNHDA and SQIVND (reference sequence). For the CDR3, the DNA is TGTGCCAGTAGCACAGGGCCACAAGAGACCCAGTACTTC. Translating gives CASSTGPQETQYF.

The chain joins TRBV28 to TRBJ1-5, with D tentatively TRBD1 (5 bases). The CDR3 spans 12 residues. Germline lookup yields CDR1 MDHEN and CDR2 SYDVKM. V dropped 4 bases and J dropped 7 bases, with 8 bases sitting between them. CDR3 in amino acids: CASSWGGQPQHF. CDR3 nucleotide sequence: TGTGCCAGCAGTTGGGGCGGACAGCCCCAGCATTTT.

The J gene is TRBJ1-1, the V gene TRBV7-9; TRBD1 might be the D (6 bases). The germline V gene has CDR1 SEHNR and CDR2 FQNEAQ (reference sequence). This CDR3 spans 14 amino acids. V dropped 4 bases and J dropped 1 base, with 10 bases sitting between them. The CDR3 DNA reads TGTGCCAGCAGCTCCACGGACAGGAACACTGAAGCTTTCTTT. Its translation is CASSSTDRNTEAFF.

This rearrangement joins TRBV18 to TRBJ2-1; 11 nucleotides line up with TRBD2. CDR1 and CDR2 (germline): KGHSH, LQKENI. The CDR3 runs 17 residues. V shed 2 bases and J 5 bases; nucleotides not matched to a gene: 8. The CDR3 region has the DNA TGTGCCAGCTCACCAGAACTAGCGGGGGCCCGACACAATGAGCAGTTCTTC. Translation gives CASSPELAGARHNEQFF.

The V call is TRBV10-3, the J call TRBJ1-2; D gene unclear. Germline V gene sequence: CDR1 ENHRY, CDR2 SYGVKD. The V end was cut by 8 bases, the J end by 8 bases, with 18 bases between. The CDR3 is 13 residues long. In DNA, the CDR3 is TGTGCCATCGAGGGAAACGCACGGAACGGCTACACCTTC. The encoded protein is CAIEGNARNGYTF.

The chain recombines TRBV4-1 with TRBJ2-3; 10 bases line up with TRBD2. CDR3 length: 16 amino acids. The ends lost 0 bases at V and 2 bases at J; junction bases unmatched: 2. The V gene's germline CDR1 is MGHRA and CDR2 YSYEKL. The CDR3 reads CASSQETSGHTDTQYF. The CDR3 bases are TGCGCCAGCAGCCAAGAGACTAGCGGGCACACAGATACGCAGTATTTT.

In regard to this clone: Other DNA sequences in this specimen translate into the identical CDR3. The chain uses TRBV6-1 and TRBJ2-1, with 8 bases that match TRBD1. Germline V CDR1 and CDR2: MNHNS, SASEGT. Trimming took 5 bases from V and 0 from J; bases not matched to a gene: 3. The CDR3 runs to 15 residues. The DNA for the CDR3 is TGTGCCAGCAGTTCCACAGGGGGCTCCTACAATGAGCAGTTCTTC. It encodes CASSSTGGSYNEQFF.

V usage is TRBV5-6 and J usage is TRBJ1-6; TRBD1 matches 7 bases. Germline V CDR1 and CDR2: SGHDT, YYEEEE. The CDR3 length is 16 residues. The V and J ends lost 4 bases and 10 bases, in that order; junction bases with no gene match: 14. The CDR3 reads CASSRRDSLVGSPLHF. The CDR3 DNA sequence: TGTGCCAGCAGCAGGCGGGACAGCCTCGTTGGGTCACCCCTCCACTTT. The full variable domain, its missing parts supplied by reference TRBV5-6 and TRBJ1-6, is DAGVTQSPTHLIKTRGQQVTLRCSPKSGHDTVSWYQQALGQGPQFIFQYYEEEERQRGNFPDRFSGHQFPNYSSELNVNALLLGDSALYLCASSRRDSLVGSPLHFGNGTRLTVT.

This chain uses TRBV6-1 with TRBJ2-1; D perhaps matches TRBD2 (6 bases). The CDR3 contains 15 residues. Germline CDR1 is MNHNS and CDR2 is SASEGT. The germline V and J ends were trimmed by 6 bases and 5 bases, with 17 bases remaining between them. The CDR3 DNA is TGTGCCAGCAGGCGGGACTCCTCAGGACACAATGAGCAGTTCTTC. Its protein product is CASRRDSSGHNEQFF.

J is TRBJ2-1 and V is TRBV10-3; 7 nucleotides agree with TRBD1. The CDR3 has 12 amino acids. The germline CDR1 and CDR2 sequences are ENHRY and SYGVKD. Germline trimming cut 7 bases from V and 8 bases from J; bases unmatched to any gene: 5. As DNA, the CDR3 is TGTGCCATCAAAGACAGGGCCGATGAGCAGTTCTTC. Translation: CAIKDRADEQFF.

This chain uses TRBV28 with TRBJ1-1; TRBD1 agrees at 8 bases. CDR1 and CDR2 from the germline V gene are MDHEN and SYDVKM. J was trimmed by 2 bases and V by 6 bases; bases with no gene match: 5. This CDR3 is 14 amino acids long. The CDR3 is CASRTGQGNTEAFF. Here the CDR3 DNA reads TGTGCCAGCAGAACCGGACAGGGAAACACTGAAGCTTTCTTT.

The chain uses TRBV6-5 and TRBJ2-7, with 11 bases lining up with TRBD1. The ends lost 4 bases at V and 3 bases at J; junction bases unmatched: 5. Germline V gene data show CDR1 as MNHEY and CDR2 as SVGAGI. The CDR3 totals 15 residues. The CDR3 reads CASSSWTGGIYEQYF. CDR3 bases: TGTGCCAGCAGTTCCTGGACAGGGGGCATCTACGAGCAGTACTTC.

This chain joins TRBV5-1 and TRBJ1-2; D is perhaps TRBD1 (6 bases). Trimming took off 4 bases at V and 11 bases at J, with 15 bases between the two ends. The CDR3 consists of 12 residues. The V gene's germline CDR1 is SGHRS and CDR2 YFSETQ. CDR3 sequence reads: CASSNPGTPYTF. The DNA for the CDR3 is TGCGCCAGCAGCAACCCTGGGACACCGTACACCTTC.

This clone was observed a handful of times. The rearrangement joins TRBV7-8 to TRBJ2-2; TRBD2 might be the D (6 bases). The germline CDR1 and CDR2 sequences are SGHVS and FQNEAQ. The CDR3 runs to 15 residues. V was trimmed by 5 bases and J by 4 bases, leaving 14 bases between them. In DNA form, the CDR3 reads TGTGCCAGCAGCGGGAGGAGAGCGGGCACCGGGGAGCTGTTTTTT. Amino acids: CASSGRRAGTGELFF. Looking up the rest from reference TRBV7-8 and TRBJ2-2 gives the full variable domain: GAGVSQSPRYKVAKRGQDVALRCDPISGHVSLFWYQQALGQGPEFLTYFQNEAQLDKSGLPSDRFFAERPEGSVSTLKIQRTQQEDSAVYLCASSGRRAGTGELFFGEGSRLTVL.

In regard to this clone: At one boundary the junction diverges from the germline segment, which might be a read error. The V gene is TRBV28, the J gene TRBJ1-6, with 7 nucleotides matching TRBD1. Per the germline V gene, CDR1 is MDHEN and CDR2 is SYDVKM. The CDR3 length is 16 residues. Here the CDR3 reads CASSLSTGIDNSPLHF. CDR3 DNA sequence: TGTGCCAGCAGCTTATCGACAGGGATCGACAATTCACCCCTCCACTTT.